One and the same sample provided the 6 T cell receptor beta chains below, sequenced in a study of blood T cell repertoires in COVID-19. Clones were sequenced by immunoSEQ multiplex PCR, and TCRdb holds only the in-frame ones, with some missing. Of around 180,000 clones in the sample, about 87% are singletons; the top ten hold 20% to 30%. Sequences were obtained from peripheral blood. Receptors originate from a man between 60 and 75 years old with acute or convalescent COVID-19.

This clone was seen a single time. The V gene is TRBV5-4, the J gene TRBJ2-3; 7 bases are shared with TRBD2. CDR3 length equals 15 residues. V lost 5 bases and J lost 3; bases outside the gene matches: 9. Per germline, CDR1 SGHNT and CDR2 YYREEE (reference sequence). This CDR3 is CASRMRPSGTDTQYF. The CDR3 DNA reads TGTGCCAGCAGAATGAGGCCTAGCGGAACAGATACGCAGTATTTT.

The gene calls are TRBV5-1 and TRBJ1-6; 7 bases are a match to TRBD1. CDR1 and CDR2 (germline): SGHRS, YFSETQ. Trimming cost V 0 bases and J 7 bases; bases outside gene matches: 1. The CDR3 extends over 14 amino acids. DNA for the CDR3: TGCGCCAGCAGCTTGGAGGGACAGAATTCACCCCTCCACTTT. Translating gives CASSLEGQNSPLHF.

The chain links TRBV5-1 to TRBJ1-3; D might be TRBD1 (6 bases). V was clipped by 0 bases and J by 4 bases, with 11 bases between them. The CDR3 length is 15 residues. The germline CDR1 and CDR2 sequences are SGHRS and YFSETQ. The CDR3 DNA sequence: TGCGCCAGCAGCTTGGAACCAGGGGCGGGAAACACCATATATTTT. Protein sequence: CASSLEPGAGNTIYF.

The chain joins TRBV24-1 to TRBJ1-2; 12 bases are shared with TRBD1. Trimming removed 4 bases from V and 4 bases from J; junction bases left unmatched: 9. Germline V gene data show CDR1 as KGHDR and CDR2 as SFDVKD. The CDR3 runs 17 residues. This chain's CDR3 is CATSDRDRGQLGYGYTF. CDR3 coding DNA: TGTGCCACCAGTGACCGGGACAGGGGGCAGCTGGGCTATGGCTACACCTTC.

J is TRBJ2-3 and V is TRBV3-1 (or the pseudogene TRBV3-2); the match to TRBD1 covers 7 bases. The CDR3 extends over 14 amino acids. Germline values: CDR1 LGHDT, CDR2 YNNKEL (reference sequence). J lost 3 bases, V lost 4 bases, and 4 bases had no gene match. CDR3 amino acids: CASSLRTGTDTQYF. CDR3 nucleotide sequence: TGTGCCAGCAGCCTCCGGACAGGTACAGATACGCAGTATTTT.

This clone has just one count. This chain joins TRBV27 and TRBJ2-3, with D possibly TRBD1 on 6 matching bases. Germline V CDR1 and CDR2: MNHEY, SMNVEV (reference sequence). CDR3 length: 14 residues. V was clipped by 2 bases and J by 2 bases, with 8 bases between them. CDR3 coding DNA: TGTGCCAGCAGTTTACAGGGGAACACAGATACGCAGTATTTT. This translates into CASSLQGNTDTQYF.